The sample holds a few counts of the clone carrying this T cell receptor beta chain. The data derive from a study of human T cells and chemical hapten exposure. The time point was: patch test 1, 2 weeks after DPC sensitization. Treatment specified: therapeutic diphenylcyclopropenone sensitization with weekly scalp DPC. The CDR3 covers 15 residues. V gave up 0 bases and J gave up 6 bases; unmatched junction bases: 6. Germline-derived CDR1 and CDR2 are LGHDT and YNNKEL (reference sequence). TCRdb fed the RACE reads into MiXCR, producing one record per CDR3 protein. The data hold nearly 350,000 distinct CDR3 sequences, with under 9% observed a single time.

The rearrangement uses TRBV3-1 and TRBJ2-3; 7 positions match TRBD1. The sample here was whole blood, taken in connection with sensitization to the hapten diphenylcyclopropenone (DPC). The receptor's source is a woman between 18 and 29 years old with alopecia areata. Some clones in this sample may be carry-over from other donors' samples. The CDR3 here is CASSQEGTASDTQYF. The CDR3 DNA is TGTGCCAGCAGCCAAGAGGGGACAGCATCGGATACGCAGTATTTT.